A selection of T cell receptor beta chains follows, all from one sample in a study of T cells after posttransplantation cyclophosphamide. Sequencing used immunoSEQ multiplex PCR; TCRdb keeps in-frame clones, though not all of them. The table has under 15,000 clones, approximately 80% seen once. Sequencing was performed on memory CD4+ T cells sorted from PBMCs. The receptors originated from a man between 50 and 59 years old in good health, CMV-negative, and a related stem cell transplant donor. Each CDR3 is given without its conserved first and last residue.

>TRBJ1-4|TRBV7-9
ASSLSATNEKLF
>TRBJ1-1|TRBV11-2
ASSRIQGARGTEAF
>TRBJ1-2|TRBV7-9
ASSLEGGGYGYT
>TRBJ2-7|TRBV4-3
ASSRDRSSYEQY
>TRBJ2-7|TRBV5-1
ASSVQGYEQY
>TRBJ2-1|TRBV11-3
ASSRGGSSIEQF
>TRBJ1-2|TRBV18
ASSPPGERYGYT
>TRBJ2-1|TRBV7-9
ASSLGLPGGRNEQF
>TRBJ1-1|TRBV18
ASSRQDTEAF
>TRBJ2-2|TRBV9
ASSVGGRGAGELF
>TRBJ2-3|TRBV5-4
ASSSGGDTDTQY
>TRBJ2-5|TRBV13
ASSPRQGETQY
>TRBJ1-2|TRBV6-6
ASSYTDRGQGYT
>TRBJ2-7|TRBV7-9
ASSATGDEQY
>TRBJ2-7|TRBV19
ASTDRLGGAGRSYEQY
>TRBJ2-5|TRBV7-2
ASSLVFPRTTGSETQY
>TRBJ2-1|TRBV27
ASSPLSSGTGTEQF
>TRBJ1-2|TRBV18
ASSPSGLDSWNGYT
>TRBJ2-3|TRBV7-8
ASSHQQGTQY
>-|TRBV5-1
ASSLQGGQETQY
>TRBJ1-2|TRBV5-6
ASSQLLGRTGEEDGYT
>TRBJ1-2|TRBV28
ASRPTYDIPGGRGGYT
>TRBJ2-1|TRBV14
ASSQFLEQF
>TRBJ2-7|TRBV5-1
ASSRRTSGRVGPYEQY
>TRBJ2-5|TRBV14
ASSQDGLASRTQY
>TRBJ1-1|TRBV4-1
ASSQDREAEAF
>TRBJ2-5|TRBV5-1
ASSDALTSGSQTQY
>TRBJ2-7|TRBV7-9
ASSQRTSGSYEQY
>TRBJ2-3|TRBV18
ASSPIREGDTQY
>TRBJ2-7|TRBV19
ASSRDRGAEQY
>TRBJ2-3|TRBV5-1
ASSLGANRVGDTQY
>TRBJ1-2|TRBV29-1
SVLGQGDGYT
>TRBJ2-3|TRBV27
ASRSGPNFATQY
>TRBJ1-4|TRBV19
ASSIDPAREFGKLF
>TRBJ2-3|TRBV6-6
ASRWGETDTQY
>TRBJ2-3|TRBV25-1
ASSEYGTSGSTQY
>-|TRBV18
ASSPAAGSAYEQY
>TRBJ2-5|TRBV7-6
ASSSSGGRETQY
>TRBJ2-3|TRBV15
ATSRVGGGLAGVDTQY
>TRBJ2-1|TRBV27
ASSPPGGLFGGTYYNEQF
>TRBJ2-7|TRBV7-9
ASSFEGHWSEQY